Listed here are 13 T cell receptor beta chains from one sample, sequenced in a study of blood T cell repertoires in COVID-19 (dated by TCRdb to 2020 to 2021). Library generation was performed with the immunoSEQ multiplex PCR assay. TCRdb's version of the immuneACCESS table is confined to in-frame rearrangements and falls short of the full clone set. An unresolved V gene accounts for under half of the shortfall where checked; the remainder is of unknown origin. The sample table shows 110,000 to 150,000 clones, and 78% are seen once. The ten largest clones add up to about 6% of the sample. What was sequenced was PBMCs or T cells enriched from blood (not recorded which). The receptor source for this set is a woman in her forties or fifties who had recovered from COVID-19.

A remark on this clone: The same CDR3 can be traced to other DNA sequences in this sample. The genes are TRBV5-1 and TRBJ2-7; D is unresolved. The CDR3 is made up of 14 amino acids. Per the germline V gene, CDR1 is SGHRS and CDR2 is YFSETQ. Trimming cost V 0 bases and J 2 bases, with 9 bases left between them. The CDR3 protein is CASSLGQVAYEQYF. The CDR3 region has the DNA TGCGCCAGCAGCTTGGGGCAGGTTGCCTACGAGCAGTACTTC.

There are many counts of this clone. This chain uses TRBV6-5 with TRBJ2-2, with D unresolved. CDR3 length equals 16 residues. Trimming cost V 2 bases and J 6 bases, with 16 bases left between them. The germline gives CDR1 MNHEY, CDR2 SVGAGI. CDR3 in amino acids: CASSYERIPLAGELFF. CDR3 bases: TGTGCCAGCAGTTACGAGAGGATACCCCTGGCCGGGGAGCTGTTTTTT.

The rearrangement joins TRBV16 to TRBJ2-7, with 9 bases that match TRBD1. Trimming cost V 3 bases and J 7 bases; bases outside gene matches: 4. This CDR3 is built from 13 residues. In germline, CDR1 is KGHSY, CDR2 FQNENV. The CDR3 bases are TGTGCCAGCAGCCACGGACAGGGGAGGGAGCAGTACTTC. Its translation is CASSHGQGREQYF.

V and J are TRBV5-5 and TRBJ1-1; 10 bases agree with TRBD1. The CDR3 has 14 residues. CDR1 and CDR2 from the germline V gene are SGHKS and YYEKEE (reference sequence). V trimming: 2 bases; J trimming: 5 bases; junction bases outside the gene matches: 3. The CDR3 protein is CASSFGTGVTEAFF. Here the CDR3 DNA reads TGTGCCAGCAGCTTCGGGACAGGGGTTACTGAAGCTTTCTTT.

The chain couples TRBV5-1 to TRBJ1-1; 7 nucleotides align to TRBD1. The CDR3 totals 16 residues. Germline lookup yields CDR1 SGHRS and CDR2 YFSETQ. The trim removed 0 bases at V and 5 bases at J, leaving 10 bases unmatched. In DNA, the CDR3 is TGCGCCAGCAGCTTGGCCAGGGGGATCGGAAGGACTGAAGCTTTCTTT. Translation gives CASSLARGIGRTEAFF.

With regard to this clone: The same CDR3 can be traced to other DNA sequences in this sample. The chain recombines TRBV11-3 with TRBJ2-7, with D possibly matching TRBD1 (5 bases). The CDR3 spans 14 residues. Germline CDR1 and CDR2: SGHNT and YENEEA. V shed 5 bases and J shed 0 bases, with 11 bases lying between them. In DNA, the CDR3 is TGTGCCAGCAGCCCCCAGGGAAGCTCCTACGAGCAGTACTTC. Translating gives CASSPQGSSYEQYF. Using reference TRBV11-3 and TRBJ2-7 for the parts outside the CDR3, the full variable domain is EAGVVQSPRYKIIEKKQPVAFWCNPISGHNTLYWYLQNLGQGPELLIRYENEEAVDDSQLPKDRFSAERLKGVDSTLKIQPAELGDSAVYLCASSPQGSSYEQYFGPGTRLTVT.

The chain carries TRBV5-1 and TRBJ1-1, with D possibly being TRBD1 (5 bases). The CDR3 is made up of 16 amino acids. V lost 4 bases to trimming and J lost 2 bases, with 18 bases between them. The germline gives CDR1 SGHRS, CDR2 YFSETQ. The CDR3 DNA follows: TGCGCCAGCAGCACGAACCCCCCGGGACTCAACACTGAAGCTTTCTTT. Its protein product is CASSTNPPGLNTEAFF. Supplemented by reference TRBV5-1 and TRBJ1-1, the full variable domain reads KAGVTQTPRYLIKTRGQQVTLSCSPISGHRSVSWYQQTPGQGLQFLFEYFSETQRNKGNFPGRFSGRQFSNSRSEMNVSTLELGDSALYLCASSTNPPGLNTEAFFGQGTRLTVV.

The chain combines TRBV24-1 with TRBJ2-7; 8 nucleotides agree with TRBD2. Unmatched junction bases numbered 13, after V lost 9 bases and J lost 7 bases. Germline CDR1 is KGHDR and CDR2 is SFDVKD. The length of the CDR3 is 14 residues. The CDR3 sequence is CATPRASGPEEQYV. As DNA, the CDR3 is TGTGCCACCCCCCGGGCTAGCGGGCCTGAAGAGCAGTACGTC.

The chain uses TRBV29-1 and TRBJ2-2; tentative D call: TRBD2 (5 bases). The V gene's germline CDR1 is SQVTM and CDR2 ANQGSEA. CDR3 size: 14 residues. V lost 4 bases, J lost 0 bases, and 9 bases lay in between. Written as DNA, the CDR3 is TGCAGCGTTGGGACGGACTCGAACACCGGGGAGCTGTTTTTT. It specifies CSVGTDSNTGELFF.

V is TRBV6-2 or TRBV6-3 and J is TRBJ1-6, with TRBD1 as a possible D gene (6 bases). The V gene lost 5 bases and the J gene lost 6 bases, with 14 bases spanning the gap. The CDR3 is 15 residues long. Germline V gives CDR1 MNHEY, CDR2 SVGEGT. CDR3 sequence (DNA): TGTGCCAGCAGTACTGCTCTACAGGGTAATTCACCCCTCCACTTT. Protein: CASSTALQGNSPLHF.

The chain links TRBV7-6 to TRBJ1-5; tentatively, D is TRBD1 (5 bases). Germline V CDR1 and CDR2: SGHVS, FNYEAQ. The V end lost 5 bases, the J end lost 4 bases, and 18 bases lay between the germline ends. CDR3 size: 16 residues. DNA of the CDR3: TGTGCCAGCAGCACCCGGGACGGGGGTCTAAATCAGCCCCAGCATTTT. Protein sequence: CASSTRDGGLNQPQHF.

The V gene is TRBV5-1, the J gene TRBJ1-5; the match to TRBD1 covers 10 bases. V shed 4 bases, J shed 5 bases, and the junction held 3 bases outside the gene matches. Looked up from germline, CDR1 is SGHRS and CDR2 is YFSETQ. This CDR3 comprises 14 residues. The CDR3 sequence: CASSTDRGHQPQHF. The CDR3 coding sequence is TGCGCCAGCAGCACCGACAGGGGGCATCAGCCCCAGCATTTT.

The V gene is TRBV28, the J gene TRBJ1-5, with D maybe TRBD1 (6 bases). The CDR3 covers 13 residues. Germline-derived CDR1 and CDR2 are MDHEN and SYDVKM. The V end was cut by 2 bases, the J end by 9 bases, with 11 bases between. CDR3 residues: CASSLPGVGPQHF. The CDR3 DNA is TGTGCCAGCAGTTTACCAGGGGTCGGGCCCCAGCATTTT.